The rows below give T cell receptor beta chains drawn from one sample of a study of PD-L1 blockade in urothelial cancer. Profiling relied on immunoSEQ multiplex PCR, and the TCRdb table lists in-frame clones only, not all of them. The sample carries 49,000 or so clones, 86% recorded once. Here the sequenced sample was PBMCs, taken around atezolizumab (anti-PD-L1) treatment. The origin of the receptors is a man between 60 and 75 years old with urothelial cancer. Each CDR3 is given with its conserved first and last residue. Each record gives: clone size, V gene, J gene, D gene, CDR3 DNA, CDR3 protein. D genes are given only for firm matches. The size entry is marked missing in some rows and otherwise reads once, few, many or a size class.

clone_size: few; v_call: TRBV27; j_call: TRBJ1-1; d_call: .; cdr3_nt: TGTGCCAGCAGAGTGTACCTGGCGGGGAACACTGAAGCTTTCTTT; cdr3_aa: CASRVYLAGNTEAFF
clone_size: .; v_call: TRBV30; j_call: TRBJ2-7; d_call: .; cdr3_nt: TGTGCCTGGAGTGGCGCGGGACCTCGCGAGCAGTACTTC; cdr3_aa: CAWSGAGPREQYF
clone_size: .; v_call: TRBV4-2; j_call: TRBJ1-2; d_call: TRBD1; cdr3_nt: TGTGCCAGCAGCCAAACCCAATCTGACAGGGCCCCTGAGGGCTACACCTTC; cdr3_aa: CASSQTQSDRAPEGYTF
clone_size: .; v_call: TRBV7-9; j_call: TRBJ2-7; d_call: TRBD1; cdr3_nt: TGTGCCAGCAGCTTTTTTGGGACAGGGGTGAACGAGCAGTACTTC; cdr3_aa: CASSFFGTGVNEQYF
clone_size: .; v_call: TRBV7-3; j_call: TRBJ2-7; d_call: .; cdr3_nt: TGTGCCAGCAGCTGGGCCCCGAGCTCCTACGAGCAGTACTTC; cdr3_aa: CASSWAPSSYEQYF
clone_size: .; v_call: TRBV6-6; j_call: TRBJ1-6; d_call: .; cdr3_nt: TGTGCCAGCAGGGACAGTACCTCCTATAATTCACCCCTCCACTTT; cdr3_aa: CASRDSTSYNSPLHF
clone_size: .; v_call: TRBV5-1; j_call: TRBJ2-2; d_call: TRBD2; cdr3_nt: TGCGCCAGCAGCTTGAGAGCGGGAGGGCCTGCCGGGGAGCTGTTTTTT; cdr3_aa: CASSLRAGGPAGELFF
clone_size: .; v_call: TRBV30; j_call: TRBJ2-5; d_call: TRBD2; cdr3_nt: TGTGCCTGGAGTACAGCGGGGTACCAAGAGACCCAGTACTTC; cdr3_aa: CAWSTAGYQETQYF
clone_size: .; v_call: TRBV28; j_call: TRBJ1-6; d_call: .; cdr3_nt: TGTGCCAGCACCATCTTTGGGGGGGCTGGTAATTCACCCCTCCACTTT; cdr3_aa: CASTIFGGAGNSPLHF
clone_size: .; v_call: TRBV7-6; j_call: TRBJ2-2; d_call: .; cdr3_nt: TGTGCCAGCAGCTTGCAGGAGAACACCGGGGAGCTGTTTTTT; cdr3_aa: CASSLQENTGELFF